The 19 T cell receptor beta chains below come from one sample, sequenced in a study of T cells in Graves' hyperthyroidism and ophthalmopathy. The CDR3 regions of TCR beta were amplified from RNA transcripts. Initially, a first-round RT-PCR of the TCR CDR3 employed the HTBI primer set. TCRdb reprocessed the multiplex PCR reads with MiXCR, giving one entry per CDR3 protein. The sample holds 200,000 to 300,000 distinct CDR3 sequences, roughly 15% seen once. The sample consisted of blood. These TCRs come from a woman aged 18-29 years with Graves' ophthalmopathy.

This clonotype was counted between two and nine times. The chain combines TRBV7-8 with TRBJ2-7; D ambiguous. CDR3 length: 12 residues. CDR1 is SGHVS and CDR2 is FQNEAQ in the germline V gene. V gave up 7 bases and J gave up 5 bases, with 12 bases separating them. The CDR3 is CASTDPPNEQYF. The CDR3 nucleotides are TGTGCCAGCACCGACCCCCCAAACGAGCAGTACTTC.

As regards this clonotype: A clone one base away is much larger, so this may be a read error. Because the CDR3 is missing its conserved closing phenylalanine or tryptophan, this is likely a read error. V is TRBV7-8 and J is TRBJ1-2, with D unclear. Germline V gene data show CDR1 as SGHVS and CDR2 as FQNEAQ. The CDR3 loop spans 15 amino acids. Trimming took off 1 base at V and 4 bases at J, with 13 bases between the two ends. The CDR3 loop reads CASSLERTAGYGYTL. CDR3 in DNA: TGTGCCAGCAGCTTAGAAAGAACCGCGGGCTATGGCTACACCCTC.

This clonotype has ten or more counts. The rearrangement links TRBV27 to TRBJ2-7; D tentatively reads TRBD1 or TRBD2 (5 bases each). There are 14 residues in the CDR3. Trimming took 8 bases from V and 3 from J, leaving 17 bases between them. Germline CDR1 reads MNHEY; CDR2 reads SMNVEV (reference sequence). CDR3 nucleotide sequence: TGTGCCAGCGCGACGCGTAAGGGGAGCTACGAGCAGTACTTC. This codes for CASATRKGSYEQYF.

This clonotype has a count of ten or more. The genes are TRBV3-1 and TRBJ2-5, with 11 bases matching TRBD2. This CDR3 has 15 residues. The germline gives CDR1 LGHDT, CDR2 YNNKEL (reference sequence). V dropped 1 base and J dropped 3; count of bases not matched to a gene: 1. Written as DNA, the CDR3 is TGTGCCAGCAGCCAAGCACTAGCGGGGGAAGAGACCCAGTACTTC. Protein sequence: CASSQALAGEETQYF.

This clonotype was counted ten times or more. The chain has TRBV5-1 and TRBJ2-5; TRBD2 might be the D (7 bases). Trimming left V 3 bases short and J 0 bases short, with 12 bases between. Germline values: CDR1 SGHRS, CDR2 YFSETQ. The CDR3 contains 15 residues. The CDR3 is CASSSAGANQETQYF. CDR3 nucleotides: TGCGCCAGCAGCTCGGCGGGGGCGAACCAAGAGACCCAGTACTTC.

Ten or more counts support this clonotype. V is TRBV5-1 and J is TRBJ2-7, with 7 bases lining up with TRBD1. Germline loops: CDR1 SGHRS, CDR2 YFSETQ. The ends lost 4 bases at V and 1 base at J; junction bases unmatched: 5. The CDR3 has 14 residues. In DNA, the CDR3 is TGCGCCAGCAGCCATGGGGACAGATCCTACGAGCAGTACTTC. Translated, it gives CASSHGDRSYEQYF.

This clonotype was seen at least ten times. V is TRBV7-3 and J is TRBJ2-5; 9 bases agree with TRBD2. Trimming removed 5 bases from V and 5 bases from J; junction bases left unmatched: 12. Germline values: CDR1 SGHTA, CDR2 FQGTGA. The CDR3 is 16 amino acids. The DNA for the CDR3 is TGTGCCAGCAGCCACCGAGGGCGGGAGGGCCGGGAGACCCAGTACTTC. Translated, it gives CASSHRGREGRETQYF.

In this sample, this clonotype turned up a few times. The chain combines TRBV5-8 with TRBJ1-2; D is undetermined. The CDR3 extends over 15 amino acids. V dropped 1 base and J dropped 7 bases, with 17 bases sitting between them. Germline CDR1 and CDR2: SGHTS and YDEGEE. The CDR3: CASSLYADGNVGYTF. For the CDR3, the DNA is TGTGCCAGCAGCTTGTACGCTGACGGCAACGTTGGCTACACCTTC.

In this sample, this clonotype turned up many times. DNA of the CDR3: TGTGCCAGCAGTGACGATTCACAGGGGAGGTTTACTGAAGCTTTCTTT. Protein: CASSDDSQGRFTEAFF. This chain joins TRBV2 and TRBJ1-1; 7 nucleotides line up with TRBD1. V lost 3 bases to trimming and J lost 5 bases; unmatched junction nucleotides: 12. Germline CDR1 reads SNHLY; CDR2 reads FYNNEI. The CDR3 sequence is 16 residues long.

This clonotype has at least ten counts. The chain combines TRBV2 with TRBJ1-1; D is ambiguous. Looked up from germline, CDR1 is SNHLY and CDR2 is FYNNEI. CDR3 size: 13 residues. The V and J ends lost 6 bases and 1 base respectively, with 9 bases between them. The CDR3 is CASRILGNTEAFF. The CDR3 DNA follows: TGTGCCAGCAGAATACTAGGGAACACTGAAGCTTTCTTT.

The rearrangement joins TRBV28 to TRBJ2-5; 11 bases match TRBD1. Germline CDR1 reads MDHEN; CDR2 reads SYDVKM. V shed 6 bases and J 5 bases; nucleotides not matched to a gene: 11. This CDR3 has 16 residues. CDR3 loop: CASSSGQGGGWETQYF. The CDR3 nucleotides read TGTGCCAGCAGCTCGGGACAGGGGGGGGGCTGGGAGACCCAGTACTTC.

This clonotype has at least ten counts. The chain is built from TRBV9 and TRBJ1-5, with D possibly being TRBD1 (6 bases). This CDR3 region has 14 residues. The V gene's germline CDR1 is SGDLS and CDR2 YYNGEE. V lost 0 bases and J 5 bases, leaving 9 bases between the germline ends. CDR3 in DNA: TGTGCCAGCAGCGTAGATCCAGGGGATCAGCCCCAGCATTTT. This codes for CASSVDPGDQPQHF. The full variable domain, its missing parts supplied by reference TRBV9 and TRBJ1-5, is DSGVTQTPKHLITATGQRVTLRCSPRSGDLSVYWYQQSLDQGLQFLIQYYNGEERAKGNILERFSAQQFPDLHSELNLSSLELGDSALYFCASSVDPGDQPQHFGDGTRLSIL.

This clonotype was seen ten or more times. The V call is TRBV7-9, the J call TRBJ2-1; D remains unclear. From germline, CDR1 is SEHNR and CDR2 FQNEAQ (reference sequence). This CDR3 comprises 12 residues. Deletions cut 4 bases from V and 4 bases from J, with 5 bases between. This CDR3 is CASSSAYNEQFF. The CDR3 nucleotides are TGTGCCAGCAGCTCGGCATACAATGAGCAGTTCTTC.

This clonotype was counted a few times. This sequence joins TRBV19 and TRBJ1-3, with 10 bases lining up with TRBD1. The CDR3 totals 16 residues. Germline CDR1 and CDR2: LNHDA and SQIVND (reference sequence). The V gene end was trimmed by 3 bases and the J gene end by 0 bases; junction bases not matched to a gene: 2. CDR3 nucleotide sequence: TGTGCCAGTAGTATCGGGGACAGGGGCTCTGGAAACACCATATATTTT. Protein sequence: CASSIGDRGSGNTIYF. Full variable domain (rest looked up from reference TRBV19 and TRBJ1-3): DGGITQSPKYLFRKEGQNVTLSCEQNLNHDAMYWYRQDPGQGLRLIYYSQIVNDFQKGDIAEGYSVSREKKESFPLTVTSAQKNPTAFYLCASSIGDRGSGNTIYFGEGSWLTVV.

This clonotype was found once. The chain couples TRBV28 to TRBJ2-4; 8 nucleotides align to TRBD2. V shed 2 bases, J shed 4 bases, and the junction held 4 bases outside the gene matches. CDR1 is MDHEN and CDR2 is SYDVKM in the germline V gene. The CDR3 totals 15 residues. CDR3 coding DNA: TGTGCCAGCAGTTTAATTAGCGGGGCTAAAAACATTCAGTACTTC. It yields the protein CASSLISGAKNIQYF.

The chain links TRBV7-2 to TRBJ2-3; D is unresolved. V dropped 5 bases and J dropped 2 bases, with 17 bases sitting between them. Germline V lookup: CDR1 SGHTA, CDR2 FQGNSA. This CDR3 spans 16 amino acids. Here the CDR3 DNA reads TGTGCCAGCAGCCGCCAGTCAAGGAAGGCCACAGATACGCAGTATTTT. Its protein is CASSRQSRKATDTQYF.

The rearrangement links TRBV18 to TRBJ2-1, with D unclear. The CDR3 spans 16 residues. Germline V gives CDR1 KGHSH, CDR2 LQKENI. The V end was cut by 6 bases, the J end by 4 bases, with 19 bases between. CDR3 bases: TGTGCCAGCTCGGCGATTCTATCGGCAGTATACAATGAGCAGTTCTTC. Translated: CASSAILSAVYNEQFF.

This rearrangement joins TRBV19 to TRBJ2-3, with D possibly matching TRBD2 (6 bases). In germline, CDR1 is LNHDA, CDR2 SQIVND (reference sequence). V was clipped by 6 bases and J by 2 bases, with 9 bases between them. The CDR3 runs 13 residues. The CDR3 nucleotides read TGTGCCAGTAGGTCTAGCGACACAGATACGCAGTATTTT. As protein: CASRSSDTDTQYF.

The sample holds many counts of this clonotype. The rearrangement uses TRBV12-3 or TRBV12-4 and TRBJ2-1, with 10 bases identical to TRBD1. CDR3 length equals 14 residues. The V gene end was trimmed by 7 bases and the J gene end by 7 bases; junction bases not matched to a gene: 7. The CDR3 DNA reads TGTGCCAGCAACGGACAGGGGGTGTTTAATGAGCAGTTCTTC. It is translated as CASNGQGVFNEQFF.